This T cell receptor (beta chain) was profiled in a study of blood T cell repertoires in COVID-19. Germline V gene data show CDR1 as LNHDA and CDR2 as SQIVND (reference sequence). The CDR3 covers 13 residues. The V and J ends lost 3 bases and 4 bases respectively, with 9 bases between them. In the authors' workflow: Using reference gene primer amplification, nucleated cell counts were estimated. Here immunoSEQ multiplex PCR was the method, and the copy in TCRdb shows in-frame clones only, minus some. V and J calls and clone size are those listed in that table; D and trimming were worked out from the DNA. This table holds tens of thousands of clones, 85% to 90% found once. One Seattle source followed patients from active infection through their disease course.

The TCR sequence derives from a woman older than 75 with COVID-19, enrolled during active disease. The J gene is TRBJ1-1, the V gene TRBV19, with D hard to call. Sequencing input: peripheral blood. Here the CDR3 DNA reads TGTGCCAGTAGTATGACGCGGCGCACTGAAGCTTTCTTT. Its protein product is CASSMTRRTEAFF.